This TCR beta chain emerged from a study of shared clonotypes between healthy human individuals. Study-wide points: An anticipated effect of sequencing depth on clonotype sharing among donors was recognized.

It was CD45RO-negative cells, positively selected for CCR7, that made up naive CD8 cells, with terminally differentiated effector memory CD45RA+ cells excluded. Here immunoSEQ multiplex PCR was the method, and the copy in TCRdb shows in-frame clones only, minus some. This sample has some 2 million clones, with approximately 95% found just once. Looked up from germline, CDR1 is SGDLS and CDR2 is YYNGEE. The CDR3 consists of 12 residues. V dropped 1 base and J dropped 10 bases, with 9 bases sitting between them. Comments on this clone: Its antigen is undetermined.

The clonotype comes from a man aged 18 to 35 in good health. The sequencing sample was made of naive CD8+ T cells sorted from blood. The chain recombines TRBV9 with TRBJ2-1, with no clear D. This CDR3 reads CASSVNPGEQFF. The CDR3 region has the DNA TGTGCCAGCAGCGTAAACCCTGGGGAGCAGTTCTTC.